This TCR beta chain was sequenced for a study of blood T cell repertoires in COVID-19. Study at large: Spain, Italy and the United States supplied samples that represented acute and convalescent COVID-19. PBMCs, B-cell-depleted T cells, or T cells were the source of the cDNA or gDNA that made up the material.

The authors' processing: Amplifying reference gene primers gave estimates of nucleated cell counts. Some clones are missing from TCRdb's copy, which holds only in-frame ones; the method was immunoSEQ multiplex PCR. That table gives V, J and clone size, and the DNA gave D and trimming. This sample carries 100,000 to 150,000 clones, less than 90% of them seen once, and the ten largest clones take roughly a quarter. Worth noting for this clone: Compared with germline, one end of the junction differs, possibly owing to a read error.

Sequenced input: peripheral blood. The clonotype was recovered from a woman aged 80 or over with acute or convalescent COVID-19.

This chain's CDR3 is CASSLRLSDRKIFPDTEAFF. In DNA, the CDR3 is TGTGCTAGCAGCTTACGGCTATCGGACAGGAAAATTTTCCCGGACACTGAAGCTTTCTTT. This chain uses TRBV7-7 with TRBJ1-1; 7 nucleotides match TRBD1. From germline, CDR1 is SSHAT and CDR2 FNYEAQ (reference sequence). This CDR3 spans 20 amino acids.